This passage covers 5 T cell receptor beta chains from one sample sequenced in a study of T cell responses to AZD1222 COVID-19 vaccine. The assay was immunoSEQ multiplex PCR, and TCRdb's table has in-frame clones only and misses some. The table shows around 140,000 clones, with about 91% occurring only once. This sample comprised peripheral blood, obtained 28 days after the second AZD1222 dose. The source of these receptors is an adult who received the AZD1222 COVID-19 vaccine.

The chain uses TRBV3-1 (or the pseudogene TRBV3-2) and TRBJ2-3; 9 bases fit TRBD1. Germline assignment: CDR1 LGHDT and CDR2 YNNKEL (reference sequence). The J segment lost 2 bases and the V segment lost 1 base, leaving 4 bases of the junction unmatched. The CDR3 is made up of 16 amino acids. For the CDR3, the DNA is TGTGCCAGCAGCCAAGGGGACAGGGTTTCCACAGATACGCAGTATTTT. Residues: CASSQGDRVSTDTQYF.

This chain links TRBV6-5 with TRBJ1-2, with D unclear. Trimming pared 2 bases from V and 2 bases from J, leaving 9 bases between. Per germline, CDR1 MNHEY and CDR2 SVGAGI. The length of the CDR3 is 14 residues. The CDR3: CASSYVGRNYGYTF. CDR3 coding DNA: TGTGCCAGCAGTTACGTTGGCAGGAACTATGGCTACACCTTC.

In this sample, this clone turned up once. The V and J genes are TRBV6-5 and TRBJ2-7; 8 bases agree with TRBD2. J lost 1 base, V lost 8 bases, and 10 bases had no gene match. This CDR3 region has 15 residues. CDR1 and CDR2 from the germline V gene are MNHEY and SVGAGI. This chain's CDR3 is CASSVGAGASYEQYF. In DNA, the CDR3 is TGTGCCAGCTCAGTCGGAGCGGGGGCGTCCTACGAGCAGTACTTC.

The chain is built from TRBV27 and TRBJ2-5, with a tentative D call TRBD1 (5 bases). Trimming cost V 4 bases and J 5 bases, with 17 bases left between them. CDR1 MNHEY and CDR2 SMNVEV come from the germline V gene (reference sequence). This CDR3 spans 15 amino acids. CDR3 loop: CASSSKGAGEETQYF. The CDR3 DNA is TGTGCCAGCAGTTCAAAAGGGGCAGGCGAGGAGACCCAGTACTTC.

The chain joins TRBV2 to TRBJ2-7, with D hard to call. The CDR3 loop spans 11 amino acids. The germline gives CDR1 SNHLY, CDR2 FYNNEI. V dropped 4 bases and J dropped 4 bases, with 5 bases sitting between them. CDR3 sequence: CASSGLYEQYF. CDR3 bases: TGTGCCAGCAGTGGACTTTACGAGCAGTACTTC.